The 26 T cell receptor beta chains in this list originate from one sample, sequenced in a study of blood T cell repertoires in COVID-19. Profiled with immunoSEQ multiplex PCR; TCRdb holds only in-frame clones, not every one. The table records some 350,000 clones, under 95% of them present only once. The specimen was peripheral blood. The receptors come from a woman aged 18-30 years who had recovered from COVID-19.

This chain joins TRBV7-9 and TRBJ1-2, with 9 bases fitting TRBD1. The V and J ends lost 5 bases and 5 bases, in that order; junction bases with no gene match: 6. CDR1 and CDR2 (germline): SEHNR, FQNEAQ (reference sequence). The CDR3 is 14 amino acids. The CDR3 loop is CASSTDRGGYGYTF. CDR3 coding DNA: TGTGCCAGCAGCACAGACAGGGGGGGATATGGCTACACCTTC.

The rearrangement uses TRBV19 and TRBJ1-5; D is possibly TRBD1 (6 bases). Germline V gene lookup returns CDR1 LNHDA and CDR2 SQIVND (reference sequence). Deletions cut 4 bases from V and 1 base from J, with 11 bases between. The CDR3 runs 15 residues. CDR3 region: CASSRGPGSNQPQHF. The CDR3 DNA is TGTGCCAGTAGTAGGGGGCCGGGAAGCAATCAGCCCCAGCATTTT.

The CDR3 region is CASSTSSYNEQFF. CDR3 DNA: TGTGCCAGCAGCACCAGCTCCTACAATGAGCAGTTCTTC. This chain links TRBV7-2 with TRBJ2-1, with D unclear. Trimming took 5 bases from V and 0 from J, leaving 5 bases between them. The CDR3 has 13 amino acids. Germline values: CDR1 SGHTA, CDR2 FQGNSA.

V usage is TRBV4-1 and J usage is TRBJ2-1, with 10 positions matching TRBD2. Germline lookup yields CDR1 MGHRA and CDR2 YSYEKL. The CDR3 runs 16 residues. V lost 3 bases and J lost 5; bases outside the gene matches: 7. This CDR3 is CASSHPGLAGDNEQFF. Here the CDR3 DNA reads TGCGCCAGCAGCCACCCGGGGCTAGCGGGGGACAATGAGCAGTTCTTC.

The rearrangement uses TRBV7-9 and TRBJ2-1; 8 bases map to TRBD2. CDR1 and CDR2 (germline): SEHNR, FQNEAQ (reference sequence). Trimming at V came to 5 bases and at J to 3 bases, leaving 9 bases not matched to a gene. The CDR3 sequence is 16 residues long. The CDR3: CASSPLWREDYNEQFF. The CDR3 bases are TGTGCCAGCAGCCCGTTATGGCGGGAGGACTACAATGAGCAGTTCTTC.

The CDR3 nucleotides are TGTGCCTGGAGCAAAGGGGCTAATGAAAAACTGTTTTTT. It yields the protein CAWSKGANEKLFF. The chain joins TRBV30 to TRBJ1-4, with D tentatively TRBD1 (5 bases). The germline CDR1 and CDR2 sequences are GTSNPN and SVGIG (reference sequence). V shed 3 bases and J shed 3 bases, with 8 bases lying between them. This CDR3 comprises 13 residues.

The chain joins TRBV3-1 (or the pseudogene TRBV3-2) to TRBJ2-7, with 9 positions matching TRBD1. Germline CDR1 is LGHDT and CDR2 is YNNKEL (reference sequence). The CDR3 is 13 residues long. V was clipped by 1 base and J by 10 bases; unmatched bases: 5. The CDR3 sequence is CASSQGTGGIQYV. The CDR3 coding sequence is TGTGCCAGCAGCCAAGGCACAGGGGGCATCCAGTACGTC.

This chain uses TRBV5-4 with TRBJ1-1; D is ambiguous. This CDR3 is built from 13 residues. V was trimmed by 4 bases and J by 10 bases, leaving 17 bases between them. Germline CDR1 SGHNT, CDR2 YYREEE (reference sequence). The DNA for the CDR3 is TGTGCCAGCAGCCAAGATTACGGGGATTTAGCTTTCTTT. Residues: CASSQDYGDLAFF. The full variable domain, in which reference TRBV5-4 and TRBJ1-1 provide the parts outside the CDR3, is ETGVTQSPTHLIKTRGQQVTLRCSSQSGHNTVSWYQQALGQGPQFIFQYYREEENGRGNFPPRFSGLQFPNYSSELNVNALELDDSALYLCASSQDYGDLAFFGQGTRLTVV.

This clone was seen repeatedly, ten times or more. The chain is built from TRBV11-3 and TRBJ2-1; 9 bases are a match to TRBD2. Unmatched junction bases numbered 5, after V lost 6 bases and J lost 2 bases. Germline V lookup: CDR1 SGHNT, CDR2 YENEEA. The CDR3 runs 15 residues. CDR3 sequence: CASSSGSFTYNEQFF. CDR3 DNA: TGTGCCAGCAGTAGCGGGAGTTTCACCTACAATGAGCAGTTCTTC. The variable domain in full, with the rest retrieved from reference TRBV11-3 and TRBJ2-1, is EAGVVQSPRYKIIEKKQPVAFWCNPISGHNTLYWYLQNLGQGPELLIRYENEEAVDDSQLPKDRFSAERLKGVDSTLKIQPAELGDSAVYLCASSSGSFTYNEQFFGPGTRLTVL.

CDR3 sequence: CASSLTQQGVNTEAFF. CDR3 nucleotide sequence: TGTGCCAGCAGCCTCACCCAACAGGGGGTTAACACTGAAGCTTTCTTT. V is TRBV6-6 and J is TRBJ1-1, with 8 bases aligning to TRBD1. The length of the CDR3 is 16 residues. Germline V gene lookup returns CDR1 MNHNY and CDR2 SVGAGI (reference sequence). Trimming at V came to 6 bases and at J to 2 bases, leaving 11 bases not matched to a gene.

This clone has a handful of counts. In DNA, the CDR3 is TGTGCCAGCAGTTTAGTCCCAGGGGGCGCGTACTATGGCTACACCTTC. This encodes CASSLVPGGAYYGYTF. The chain is built from TRBV27 and TRBJ1-2; 8 positions match TRBD1. The CDR3 is 16 amino acids. Germline CDR1 MNHEY, CDR2 SMNVEV (reference sequence). V dropped 2 bases and J dropped 3; count of bases not matched to a gene: 8.

V and J are TRBV29-1 and TRBJ1-1, with a tentative D call TRBD1 (5 bases). Germline V gene sequence: CDR1 SQVTM, CDR2 ANQGSEA. Trimming took 4 bases from V and 4 from J, leaving 7 bases between them. CDR3 length: 11 residues. The DNA of the CDR3 is TGCAGCGTTGCCAGGGCCACTGAAGCTTTCTTT. It specifies CSVARATEAFF. The whole variable domain, filled in from reference TRBV29-1 and TRBJ1-1, reads SAVISQKPSRDICQRGTSLTIQCQVDSQVTMMFWYRQQPGQSLTLIATANQGSEATYESGFVIDKFPISRPNLTFSTLTVSNMSPEDSSIYLCSVARATEAFFGQGTRLTVV.

The chain combines TRBV4-1 with TRBJ1-3, with unresolved D. Trimming removed 1 base at V and 4 bases at J, with 11 bases between. In germline, CDR1 is MGHRA, CDR2 YSYEKL. This CDR3 region has 15 residues. The CDR3, as DNA: TGCGCCAGCAGCCAAGTGGTGGGCTCCGGAAACACCATATATTTT. Its translation: CASSQVVGSGNTIYF.

The DNA of the CDR3 is TGTGCCAGCAGCGAGGGCAACTATGGCTACACCTTC. This encodes CASSEGNYGYTF. V is TRBV5-4 and J is TRBJ1-2; D is unresolved. The CDR3 covers 12 residues. Germline loops: CDR1 SGHNT, CDR2 YYREEE (reference sequence). V lost 4 bases and J lost 2, with 6 bases in between.

V and J are TRBV15 and TRBJ2-7, with TRBD1 matching over 8 bases. The germline gives CDR1 LNHNV, CDR2 YYDKDF (reference sequence). V was pared by 5 bases and J by 3 bases, with 3 bases of the junction left unmatched. This CDR3 is 13 amino acids long. The DNA of the CDR3 is TGTGCCACCAGCGTAGACAGGGGCTACGAGCAGTACGTC. Translation gives CATSVDRGYEQYV.

This chain links TRBV27 with TRBJ2-2; 14 positions match TRBD2. The V segment lost 5 bases and the J segment 6 bases; nucleotides outside the gene matches: 5. The CDR3 runs to 16 residues. CDR1 is MNHEY and CDR2 is SMNVEV in the germline V gene (reference sequence). CDR3 residues: CASSQQGLAGAGELFF. The CDR3 coding sequence is TGTGCCAGCAGTCAACAGGGACTAGCGGGAGCCGGGGAGCTGTTTTTT.

This chain connects TRBV23-1 to TRBJ1-2, with 9 nucleotides matching TRBD1. TRBV23-1 belongs to the ORF category, with a function that is uncertain. The length of the CDR3 is 17 residues. V lost 4 bases to trimming and J lost 2 bases; unmatched junction nucleotides: 11. The DNA of the CDR3 is TGCGCCAGCAGTCTAACTCGGGGACAGGGTTGGAACTATGGCTACACCTTC. It specifies CASSLTRGQGWNYGYTF.

The rearrangement links TRBV19 to TRBJ1-3; 8 bases map to TRBD1. CDR3 length: 15 amino acids. Per the germline V gene, CDR1 is LNHDA and CDR2 is SQIVND (reference sequence). The V gene end was trimmed by 2 bases and the J gene end by 6 bases; junction bases not matched to a gene: 6. The CDR3 sequence is CASSISTGGENTIYF. CDR3 nucleotide sequence: TGTGCCAGTAGTATATCAACAGGGGGAGAAAACACCATATATTTT.

V gene TRBV11-3 combines with J gene TRBJ2-5; D possibly corresponds to TRBD2 (5 bases). Trimming took off 0 bases at V and 5 bases at J, with 10 bases between the two ends. The germline V gene encodes CDR1 SGHNT and CDR2 YENEEA. This CDR3 has 14 amino acids. The CDR3 DNA follows: TGTGCCAGCAGCTTAGAAGGCTGGAGGGAGACCCAGTACTTC. Its protein product is CASSLEGWRETQYF.

The chain joins TRBV19 to TRBJ1-2; D uncertain. Germline lookup yields CDR1 LNHDA and CDR2 SQIVND (reference sequence). The CDR3 consists of 13 residues. Trimming removed 4 bases from V and 6 bases from J, with 12 bases in between. This CDR3 reads CASSNFGVDGYTF. The CDR3 DNA sequence: TGTGCCAGTAGTAACTTTGGAGTGGATGGCTACACCTTC.

This rearrangement joins TRBV6-5 to TRBJ1-1, with 9 bases that match TRBD1. CDR3 size: 15 residues. J was trimmed by 3 bases and V by 2 bases; bases with no gene match: 4. CDR1 is MNHEY and CDR2 is SVGAGI in the germline V gene. The CDR3 region is CASSYLRQGDTEAFF. CDR3 sequence (DNA): TGTGCCAGCAGTTACCTTAGACAGGGGGACACTGAAGCTTTCTTT.

The rearrangement links TRBV6-5 to TRBJ2-2, with 9 bases lining up with TRBD2. Germline V lookup: CDR1 MNHEY, CDR2 SVGAGI. This CDR3 region has 16 residues. The trim removed 0 bases at V and 7 bases at J, leaving 6 bases unmatched. The CDR3 nucleotides read TGTGCCAGCAGTTACTCGGTAGCGGGAGCTGGCGGGGAGCTGTTTTTT. It is translated as CASSYSVAGAGGELFF.

Only one count was recorded for this clone. The gene calls are TRBV12-5 and TRBJ1-3; no clear D gene. This CDR3 contains 17 residues. Trimming took 3 bases from V and 0 from J, leaving 15 bases between them. Per the germline V gene, CDR1 is LGHNT and CDR2 is FRNRAP. CDR3 in DNA: TGTGCTAGTGGTTTCGAGGTTTCCACTATCTCTGGAAACACCATATATTTT. Its translation: CASGFEVSTISGNTIYF.

V gene TRBV19 combines with J gene TRBJ1-6, with 7 bases that match TRBD1. Germline V CDR1 and CDR2: LNHDA, SQIVND (reference sequence). The CDR3 runs 14 residues. The ends lost 5 bases at V and 6 bases at J; junction bases unmatched: 4. CDR3 sequence reads: CASSLTGVNSPLHF. The CDR3 coding sequence is TGTGCCAGTAGTTTAACAGGGGTTAATTCACCCCTCCACTTT.

There are a few counts of this clone. This chain connects TRBV11-3 to TRBJ2-1, with 10 bases aligning to TRBD2. The CDR3 consists of 16 residues. Germline CDR1 and CDR2: SGHNT and YENEEA. Trimming at V came to 1 base and at J to 9 bases, leaving 9 bases not matched to a gene. The CDR3 spells CASSLAKRLAGTEQFF. In nucleotides, the CDR3 is TGTGCCAGCAGCTTAGCCAAAAGACTAGCGGGTACTGAGCAGTTCTTC.

This clone occurred once. The chain couples TRBV7-8 to TRBJ2-1, with 13 bases matching TRBD2. This CDR3 contains 18 residues. J gave up 4 bases and V 1 base, and 7 bases lay outside the gene matches. Germline lookup yields CDR1 SGHVS and CDR2 FQNEAQ. CDR3 sequence reads: CASSLEGVGLAGYNEQFF. The DNA for the CDR3 is TGTGCCAGCAGCTTAGAGGGTGTGGGACTAGCGGGATACAATGAGCAGTTCTTC.